These 14 T cell receptor beta chains were sequenced from one sample in a study of blood T cell repertoires in COVID-19. Method: immunoSEQ multiplex PCR; TCRdb's copy keeps in-frame clones and lacks some. Of 150,000 to 200,000 clones listed, roughly four fifths were seen once; the top ten hold around a fifth. Sample: peripheral blood. The receptors were gathered from a woman over 75 with acute or convalescent COVID-19.

The V call is TRBV7-9, the J call TRBJ2-1; 10 bases agree with TRBD2. CDR3 size: 16 residues. Germline loops: CDR1 SEHNR, CDR2 FQNEAQ (reference sequence). V was pared by 4 bases and J by 6 bases, with 9 bases of the junction left unmatched. CDR3 sequence reads: CASSSRGLAKSNEQFF. The CDR3 DNA reads TGTGCCAGCAGCTCGCGGGGACTAGCGAAATCCAATGAGCAGTTCTTC.

CDR3 region: CASGLGQASYGYTF. The CDR3, as DNA: TGTGCTAGTGGTTTGGGACAGGCGTCCTATGGCTACACCTTC. This rearrangement joins TRBV12-5 to TRBJ1-2; D possibly corresponds to TRBD1 (6 bases). Trimming pared 1 base from V and 4 bases from J, leaving 10 bases between. The length of the CDR3 is 14 residues. Per the germline V gene, CDR1 is LGHNT and CDR2 is FRNRAP.

This clone was counted only a few times. The chain couples TRBV3-1 (or the pseudogene TRBV3-2) to TRBJ1-1; the D gene is possibly TRBD1 (6 bases). The CDR3 extends over 14 amino acids. V dropped 1 base and J dropped 2 bases, with 8 bases sitting between them. CDR1 is LGHDT, CDR2 YNNKEL, per germline (reference sequence). The CDR3 DNA reads as TGTGCCAGCAGCCAAGCACAGGGAAACACTGAAGCTTTCTTT. This gives the protein CASSQAQGNTEAFF.

The chain has TRBV6-5 and TRBJ2-3, with D perhaps matching TRBD2 (5 bases). V dropped 6 bases and J dropped 2 bases, with 12 bases sitting between them. The CDR3 has 14 amino acids. Germline V gene lookup returns CDR1 MNHEY and CDR2 SVGAGI. CDR3 coding DNA: TGTGCCAGCAGGGCGAGGGTTCACACAGATACGCAGTATTTT. Translating it yields CASRARVHTDTQYF.

This chain connects TRBV19 to TRBJ1-1, with D uncertain. This CDR3 contains 14 residues. Trimming left V 0 bases short and J 6 bases short, with 11 bases between. Germline V gene data show CDR1 as LNHDA and CDR2 as SQIVND (reference sequence). CDR3 in amino acids: CASSIDRRLPEAFF. The CDR3 DNA reads as TGTGCCAGTAGTATAGATCGGCGACTTCCTGAAGCTTTCTTT.

The chain joins TRBV20-1 to TRBJ2-7; 7 nucleotides match TRBD2. The CDR3 spans 14 residues. Germline CDR1 and CDR2: DFQATT and SNEGSKA (reference sequence). With 3 bases clipped from V and 0 bases from J, the junction kept 5 bases outside the gene matches. Here the CDR3 DNA reads TGCAGTGCTAGTGCTGAGCGGGACTCCTACGAGCAGTACTTC. Translating it yields CSASAERDSYEQYF.

This chain links TRBV3-1 (or the pseudogene TRBV3-2) with TRBJ1-4; no clear D gene. Trimming cost V 0 bases and J 8 bases, with 13 bases left between them. The CDR3 has 15 residues. Germline CDR1 reads LGHDT; CDR2 reads YNNKEL (reference sequence). The CDR3 reads CASSQDQVRREKLFF. The CDR3 DNA sequence: TGTGCCAGCAGCCAAGACCAAGTTCGGAGGGAAAAACTGTTTTTT.

The J gene is TRBJ2-3, the V gene TRBV4-1, with 9 bases that match TRBD2. Germline lookup yields CDR1 MGHRA and CDR2 YSYEKL. CDR3 size: 18 residues. V lost 3 bases, J lost 1 base, and 11 bases stayed unmatched. The CDR3 DNA sequence: TGCGCCAGCAGCCAGGCGGGGGGGGCGAGGATAGGCACAGATACGCAGTATTTT. Protein sequence: CASSQAGGARIGTDTQYF.

This chain links TRBV10-3 with TRBJ2-2; 13 bases match TRBD2. J lost 6 bases, V lost 4 bases, and 2 bases had no gene match. The germline V gene encodes CDR1 ENHRY and CDR2 SYGVKD. This CDR3 is built from 15 residues. Here the CDR3 reads CAISGTSGSAGELFF. The CDR3 DNA follows: TGTGCCATCAGTGGGACTAGCGGGAGTGCCGGGGAGCTGTTTTTT.

The rearrangement uses TRBV7-2 and TRBJ1-1; 7 positions agree with TRBD1. The CDR3 runs to 16 residues. V lost 5 bases and J lost 0; bases outside the gene matches: 9. Per the germline V gene, CDR1 is SGHTA and CDR2 is FQGNSA. The CDR3 protein is CASSPGQVPMNTEAFF. The CDR3 DNA follows: TGTGCCAGCAGCCCCGGACAGGTACCCATGAACACTGAAGCTTTCTTT.

The chain links TRBV4-2 to TRBJ1-6, with D perhaps matching TRBD1 (6 bases). V gave up 0 bases and J gave up 11 bases, with 20 bases separating them. Germline V gene lookup returns CDR1 LGHNA and CDR2 YNFKEQ. The CDR3 is made up of 17 amino acids. The CDR3 bases are TGTGCCAGCAGCCAAGATTTCATGCCGGGGACACGAGCACCCCTCCACTTT. Translating gives CASSQDFMPGTRAPLHF.

V usage is TRBV5-1 and J usage is TRBJ2-1; 7 positions match TRBD2. V lost 0 bases, J lost 8 bases, and 17 bases stayed unmatched. Germline-derived CDR1 and CDR2 are SGHRS and YFSETQ. The CDR3 runs 18 residues. The DNA of the CDR3 is TGCGCCAGCAGCTTGGCCGCCCTGAAGGCGGGAGTGGCGTATGAGCAGTTCTTC. Protein product: CASSLAALKAGVAYEQFF.

The V gene is TRBV7-2, the J gene TRBJ1-6; 7 bases fit TRBD1. The V gene end was trimmed by 6 bases and the J gene end by 6 bases; junction bases not matched to a gene: 8. The CDR3 length is 15 residues. Germline V gene lookup returns CDR1 SGHTA and CDR2 FQGNSA. The CDR3 DNA follows: TGTGCCAGCAGTCGAGACAGGGTGGGTAATTCACCCCTCCACTTT. Translation gives CASSRDRVGNSPLHF.

The chain joins TRBV20-1 to TRBJ1-4; tentatively, D is TRBD1 (6 bases). Per germline, CDR1 DFQATT and CDR2 SNEGSKA (reference sequence). V lost 3 bases and J 7 bases, leaving 18 bases between the germline ends. This CDR3 contains 15 residues. This chain's CDR3 is CSASPIRGAFEKLFF. CDR3 in DNA: TGCAGTGCTAGTCCAATCAGGGGAGCTTTTGAAAAACTGTTTTTT.